Listed below are T cell receptor beta chains from one sample, sequenced in a study of cytomegalovirus exposure and HLA in healthy donors. The protocol was immunoSEQ multiplex PCR, while the TCRdb copy is restricted to in-frame clones and leaves out a portion. The profile shows tens of thousands of clones, around 90% of them singletons. The sequencing sample was made of PBMCs. The origin of the receptors is a woman between 40 and 50 years old in good health and CMV-seropositive. Both conserved end residues are part of each CDR3. A D gene is named only where the DNA matches it firmly.

v_call,j_call,cdr3_length,d_call,cdr3_nt,cdr3_aa
TRBV28,TRBJ1-5,15,-,TGTGCCAGCGGGAAGTGGGAGAGTAGCAATCAGCCCCAGCATTTT,CASGKWESSNQPQHF
TRBV30,TRBJ1-1,12,-,TGTGCCTGGAGTGTTGAGGGTAGGGAAGCTTTCTTT,CAWSVEGREAFF
TRBV15,TRBJ1-5,19,TRBD1,TGTGCCACCAGCAGAGATTGGAACATAAGGGGACAGACTAATCAGCCCCAGCATTTT,CATSRDWNIRGQTNQPQHF
TRBV5-1,TRBJ1-1,14,-,TGCGCCAGCAGCCCCGATACAGGGTTAACTGAAGCTTTCTTT,CASSPDTGLTEAFF
TRBV5-4,TRBJ2-7,13,-,TGTGCCAGCAGCTTGTGGCCGCCACGCGAGCAGTACTTC,CASSLWPPREQYF
TRBV5-1,TRBJ2-3,15,TRBD2,TGCGCCAGCAGATGGCGGGAGGAAGGGACAGATACGCAGTATTTT,CASRWREEGTDTQYF
TRBV27,TRBJ1-4,15,-,TGTGCCAGCAGGGGAGGGAAAGCAACTAATGAAAAACTGTTTTTT,CASRGGKATNEKLFF
TRBV19,TRBJ1-1,14,TRBD1,TGTGCCAGTAGTAACAGGGGGCGATACACTGAAGCTTTCTTT,CASSNRGRYTEAFF
TRBV7-2,TRBJ2-7,14,TRBD1,TGTGCCAGCACCCCGGACAGGGAACTCCGCGAGCAGTACTTC,CASTPDRELREQYF
TRBV5-1,TRBJ2-1,17,TRBD2,TGCGCCAGCAGCTTGCTTGTAGCGGGACTAGCTGACAATGAGCAGTTCTTC,CASSLLVAGLADNEQFF
TRBV28,TRBJ1-1,19,-,TGTGCCAGCAAAGTCCTATCGGGGGGGACGGGCCTCATGAACACTGAAGCTTTCTTT,CASKVLSGGTGLMNTEAFF
TRBV30,TRBJ1-6,13,-,TGTGCTACTCGTCCCAGGGATAATTCACCCCTCCACTTT,CATRPRDNSPLHF
TRBV6-5,TRBJ1-1,12,-,TGTGCCAGCAGGGCACTGAACACTGAAGCTTTCTTT,CASRALNTEAFF